This T cell receptor beta chain is drawn from a study of control samples from healthy donors and cancer patients. Using immunoSEQ multiplex PCR, the repertoire was profiled, and TCRdb retains in-frame clones only, with some absent. The data hold fewer than 500,000 clones, with 80% to 95% observed a single time. CDR1 and CDR2 (germline): MGHRA, YSYEKL. Trimming cost V 1 base and J 4 bases, with 8 bases left between them. The CDR3 has 14 residues. Material for sequencing was PBMCs. The source of this sequence is a man in his forties with head and neck cancer. The rearrangement joins TRBV4-1 to TRBJ1-5; D unresolved. CDR3 loop: CASSQGRGNQPQHF. The DNA for the CDR3 is TGCGCCAGCAGCCAAGGGCGAGGAAATCAGCCCCAGCATTTT.